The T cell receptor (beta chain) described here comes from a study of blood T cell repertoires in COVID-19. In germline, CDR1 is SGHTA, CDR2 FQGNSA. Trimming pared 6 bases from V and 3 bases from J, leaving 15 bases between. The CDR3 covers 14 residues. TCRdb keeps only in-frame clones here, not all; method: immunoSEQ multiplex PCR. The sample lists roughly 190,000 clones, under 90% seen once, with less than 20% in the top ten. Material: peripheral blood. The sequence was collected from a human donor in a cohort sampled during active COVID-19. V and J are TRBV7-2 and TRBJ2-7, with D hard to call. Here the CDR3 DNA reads TGTGCCAGCAGTCTCTCCCTGCCGAGCTACGAGCAGTACTTC. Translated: CASSLSLPSYEQYF.